Shown below are 8 T cell receptor beta chains from a single sample sequenced in a study of blood T cell repertoires in COVID-19. Generated by immunoSEQ multiplex PCR, the TCRdb table keeps only in-frame clones and is missing some. The sample has 250,000 to 350,000 clones; approximately 88% are singletons. The sample was peripheral blood. The receptors come from a woman aged 40 to 50 who had recovered from COVID-19.

J is TRBJ2-3 and V is TRBV2; a possible D gene is TRBD2 (6 bases). Germline lookup yields CDR1 SNHLY and CDR2 FYNNEI. There are 16 residues in the CDR3. The V end was cut by 3 bases, the J end by 1 base, with 14 bases between. The CDR3 nucleotides are TGTGCCAGCAGTGACGGAAGCGGGCCCCGCACAGATACGCAGTATTTT. This encodes CASSDGSGPRTDTQYF.

The gene calls are TRBV10-3 and TRBJ1-6; TRBD1 is a possible D gene (5 bases). CDR1 and CDR2 (germline): ENHRY, SYGVKD. CDR3 length: 15 amino acids. With 0 bases removed from V and 6 bases from J, the gap between germline ends came to 9 bases. CDR3 sequence (DNA): TGTGCCATCAGTGAGTCGGCGGGACCTAATTCACCCCTCCACTTT. Amino acid sequence: CAISESAGPNSPLHF.

The V gene is TRBV9, the J gene TRBJ1-6; no reliable D call. CDR3 length: 13 residues. V lost 4 bases and J 10 bases, leaving 12 bases between the germline ends. Per germline, CDR1 SGDLS and CDR2 YYNGEE. CDR3 residues: CASSPTPGSPLHF. In DNA form, the CDR3 reads TGTGCCAGCAGCCCCACCCCGGGGTCACCCCTCCACTTT.

This clone was counted between two and nine times. This chain links TRBV11-3 with TRBJ2-7; D unclear. Trimming pared 1 base from V and 1 base from J, leaving 5 bases between. This CDR3 contains 13 residues. Germline CDR1 SGHNT, CDR2 YENEEA. Written as DNA, the CDR3 is TGTGCCAGCAGCTTAGGGCCGTCCTACGAGCAGTACTTC. This codes for CASSLGPSYEQYF.

The chain links TRBV7-2 to TRBJ1-6; TRBD1 aligns across 9 bases. CDR3 length equals 15 residues. J was trimmed by 7 bases and V by 5 bases; bases with no gene match: 6. Germline loops: CDR1 SGHTA, CDR2 FQGNSA. The CDR3 coding sequence is TGTGCCAGCAGCGGACCCGGGACAGGGAATTCACCCCTCCACTTT. Translated: CASSGPGTGNSPLHF.

To note about this clone: The sample has other DNA sequences that encode this CDR3 too. The chain combines TRBV27 with TRBJ2-1; a possible D gene is TRBD2 (6 bases). The CDR3 sequence is 14 residues long. CDR1 is MNHEY and CDR2 is SMNVEV in the germline V gene (reference sequence). Trimming shortened V by 5 bases and J by 4 bases, and 12 bases separated the two germline ends. The CDR3: CASSPGTSYNEQFF. CDR3 nucleotides: TGTGCCAGCAGTCCCGGGACTTCGTACAATGAGCAGTTCTTC.

As to this clone: The same CDR3 also results from other DNA sequences found in this sample. The chain couples TRBV3-1 (or the pseudogene TRBV3-2) to TRBJ2-5; D might be TRBD2 (5 bases). Between the trimmed V and J ends, which lost 3 bases and 7 bases, there was a span of 9 bases. CDR3 length: 12 amino acids. Germline V lookup: CDR1 LGHDT, CDR2 YNNKEL (reference sequence). The CDR3 coding sequence is TGTGCCAGCAGCCATCAAGGAGGGACCCAGTACTTC. This encodes CASSHQGGTQYF.

The chain has TRBV2 and TRBJ1-5, with TRBD1 as a possible D gene (6 bases). Trimming took 6 bases from V and 3 from J, leaving 15 bases between them. Germline lookup yields CDR1 SNHLY and CDR2 FYNNEI. There are 15 residues in the CDR3. The CDR3 nucleotides are TGTGCCAGCAGAAAAGGGACAACCAACAATCAGCCCCAGCATTTT. Encoded protein: CASRKGTTNNQPQHF.